One and the same sample provided the 20 T cell receptor beta chains below, sequenced in a study of shared clonotypes between healthy human individuals. The table came from immunoSEQ multiplex PCR; TCRdb's copy has only in-frame clones and leaves some out. This table has over a million clones, roughly 80% appearing once. Sequencing used memory CD4+ T cells sorted from blood. The subset: CD45RA-negative fraction. These receptors came from a man aged 18 to 30 in good health.

This chain uses TRBV4-3 with TRBJ1-5; D unclear. The CDR3 has 15 residues. CDR1 and CDR2 from the germline V gene are LGHNA and YSLEER. V was shortened by 0 bases and J by 7 bases, with 13 bases between the two germline ends. The CDR3 is CASSQENIPGQPQHF. CDR3 sequence (DNA): TGCGCCAGCAGCCAAGAGAATATTCCCGGGCAGCCCCAGCATTTT.

Concerning this clone: This could be a read error, since a much larger clone is one nucleotide away. The chain recombines TRBV6-5 with TRBJ1-1; D is undetermined. CDR3 length: 15 residues. Germline CDR1 and CDR2: MNHEY and SVGAGI. Trimming took off 4 bases at V and 1 base at J, with 13 bases between the two ends. The DNA for the CDR3 is TGTGCCAGCAGTTTAGGCAGAGAGTCGAACACTGAAGCTTTCTTT. This sequence encodes CASSLGRESNTEAFF.

For the CDR3, the DNA is TGTGCCAGCAGTTTCGGGGGAGTAGAGACCCAGTACTTC. It yields the protein CASSFGGVETQYF. V usage is TRBV27 and J usage is TRBJ2-5; a weak D match, TRBD2 (6 bases). Per the germline V gene, CDR1 is MNHEY and CDR2 is SMNVEV (reference sequence). The CDR3 loop spans 13 amino acids. The V end was cut by 3 bases, the J end by 4 bases, with 9 bases between.

This clone was observed once. The chain couples TRBV28 to TRBJ2-5; D is perhaps TRBD1 (6 bases). Germline-derived CDR1 and CDR2 are MDHEN and SYDVKM. The CDR3 is made up of 15 amino acids. The ends were cut back, 5 bases at V and 2 bases at J, with 15 bases in the middle. In DNA form, the CDR3 reads TGTGCCAGCAGTGCAAGGGGGACGACACAAGAGACCCAGTACTTC. Amino acid sequence: CASSARGTTQETQYF.

The chain recombines TRBV15 with TRBJ2-3; 11 bases line up with TRBD2. V lost 5 bases, J lost 4 bases, and 5 bases stayed unmatched. Germline values: CDR1 LNHNV, CDR2 YYDKDF (reference sequence). CDR3 length: 15 residues. CDR3 sequence (DNA): TGTGCCACCAGCCGTAGCGGGGGGGTGTCAGATACGCAGTATTTT. This translates into CATSRSGGVSDTQYF. The full variable domain, completed using reference TRBV15 and TRBJ2-3, is DAMVIQNPRYQVTQFGKPVTLSCSQTLNHNVMYWYQQKSSQAPKLLFHYYDKDFNNEADTPDNFQSRRPNTSFCFLDIRSPGLGDTAMYLCATSRSGGVSDTQYFGPGTRLTVL.

The rearrangement joins TRBV5-4 to TRBJ2-3; 13 bases fit TRBD2. CDR1 is SGHNT and CDR2 is YYREEE in the germline V gene (reference sequence). The CDR3 is 16 amino acids. Trimming removed 0 bases from V and 6 bases from J; junction bases left unmatched: 4. Here the CDR3 DNA reads TGTGCCAGCAGCTTGGCACTAGCGGGGGGGTTGGATACGCAGTATTTT. This translates into CASSLALAGGLDTQYF.

The chain joins TRBV7-2 to TRBJ2-7; 8 nucleotides align to TRBD2. Germline V gene lookup returns CDR1 SGHTA and CDR2 FQGNSA. The CDR3 runs 14 residues. The V segment lost 5 bases and the J segment 5 bases; nucleotides outside the gene matches: 8. The CDR3 sequence is CASSHLRGGDEQYF. CDR3 in DNA: TGTGCCAGCAGCCACCTTCGGGGGGGCGACGAGCAGTACTTC.

The V call is TRBV7-2, the J call TRBJ2-7; TRBD1 agrees at 7 bases. There are 14 residues in the CDR3. Per germline, CDR1 SGHTA and CDR2 FQGNSA. V dropped 5 bases and J dropped 3; count of bases not matched to a gene: 7. The CDR3 coding sequence is TGTGCCAGCAGCCCGACAGGGAGAGGCTACGAGCAGTACTTC. Translation gives CASSPTGRGYEQYF.

The table lists this clone with a count of one. The chain uses TRBV28 and TRBJ2-6; maybe TRBD2 (6 bases). CDR1 and CDR2 (germline): MDHEN, SYDVKM. V was pared by 7 bases and J by 0 bases, with 10 bases between. The CDR3 length is 15 residues. Here the CDR3 DNA reads TGTGCCAGCATGGGGGGAAGCTCTGGGGCCAACGTCCTGACTTTC. This gives the protein CASMGGSSGANVLTF.

V gene TRBV4-1 combines with J gene TRBJ1-2, with 10 bases identical to TRBD1. The length of the CDR3 is 15 residues. J lost 7 bases, V lost 2 bases, and 7 bases had no gene match. Per germline, CDR1 MGHRA and CDR2 YSYEKL. The DNA for the CDR3 is TGCGCCAGCAGCCAATCCGAGACAGGGGGCCTTGGCTACACCTTC. It specifies CASSQSETGGLGYTF.

The V call is TRBV6-5, the J call TRBJ1-3, with D uncertain. Per the germline V gene, CDR1 is MNHEY and CDR2 is SVGAGI. The V gene lost 5 bases and the J gene lost 4 bases, with 12 bases spanning the gap. CDR3 length: 14 amino acids. The CDR3 nucleotides read TGTGCCAGCAGTCCCGGAGTAGGGGGAAACACCATATATTTT. Translation: CASSPGVGGNTIYF.

A few counts support this clone. The genes are TRBV9 and TRBJ1-4; D uncertain. This CDR3 region has 15 residues. The V end was cut by 2 bases, the J end by 0 bases, with 8 bases between. Germline values: CDR1 SGDLS, CDR2 YYNGEE. The CDR3 sequence is CASSVDYATNEKLFF. The CDR3 DNA follows: TGTGCCAGCAGCGTCGACTATGCAACTAATGAAAAACTGTTTTTT.

The V call is TRBV5-1, the J call TRBJ2-2; no definite D call. V lost 0 bases and J lost 8, with 14 bases in between. CDR1 SGHRS and CDR2 YFSETQ come from the germline V gene. CDR3 length equals 15 residues. The CDR3 reads CASSLEVLGLGELFF. The DNA of the CDR3 is TGCGCCAGCAGCTTGGAGGTTTTGGGCTTGGGGGAGCTGTTTTTT.

V gene TRBV4-2 combines with J gene TRBJ2-1; 9 bases are a match to TRBD2. The CDR3 sequence is 16 residues long. V shed 6 bases, J shed 5 bases, and the junction held 11 bases outside the gene matches. CDR1 is LGHNA and CDR2 is YNFKEQ in the germline V gene. CDR3 DNA sequence: TGTGCCAGCAGTCCTCCCTGGACTAGCGTCGACAATGAGCAGTTCTTC. Protein product: CASSPPWTSVDNEQFF.

This clone was counted many times. The chain recombines TRBV4-3 with TRBJ1-3; no clear D gene. CDR1 and CDR2 from the germline V gene are LGHNA and YSLEER. V was pared by 0 bases and J by 0 bases, with 9 bases between. The CDR3 is 16 amino acids. CDR3 nucleotides: TGCGCCAGCAGCCAAGAGCCCAGTAGCTCTGGAAACACCATATATTTT. Its protein is CASSQEPSSSGNTIYF.

The chain carries TRBV6-6 and TRBJ2-7; D is unresolved. Trimming shortened V by 2 bases and J by 2 bases, and 10 bases separated the two germline ends. The CDR3 is 14 residues long. Germline CDR1 MNHNY, CDR2 SVGAGI (reference sequence). The DNA of the CDR3 is TGTGCCAGCAGTTACAAAGGCAGTCCCTACGAGCAGTACTTC. Residues: CASSYKGSPYEQYF.

V is TRBV12-5 and J is TRBJ2-5, with D unclear. CDR1 is LGHNT and CDR2 is FRNRAP in the germline V gene. The CDR3 is made up of 14 amino acids. Trimming removed 1 base at V and 4 bases at J, with 10 bases between. The CDR3 spells CASGLAWPRETQYF. CDR3 sequence (DNA): TGTGCTAGTGGTTTGGCGTGGCCCAGAGAGACCCAGTACTTC.

The rearrangement joins TRBV5-1 to TRBJ1-4; D not resolved. The CDR3 contains 15 residues. V was cut by 4 bases and J by 4 bases, with 14 bases left in between. The germline CDR1 and CDR2 sequences are SGHRS and YFSETQ. The CDR3 bases are TGCGCCAGCAGCACCTGGACGGGATTTAATGAAAAACTGTTTTTT. It translates to CASSTWTGFNEKLFF. The full variable domain, in which reference TRBV5-1 and TRBJ1-4 provide the parts outside the CDR3, is KAGVTQTPRYLIKTRGQQVTLSCSPISGHRSVSWYQQTPGQGLQFLFEYFSETQRNKGNFPGRFSGRQFSNSRSEMNVSTLELGDSALYLCASSTWTGFNEKLFFGSGTQLSVL.

The genes are TRBV28 and TRBJ1-1; TRBD1 might be the D (5 bases). The CDR3 length is 14 residues. V was pared by 5 bases and J by 0 bases, with 10 bases between. CDR1 is MDHEN, CDR2 SYDVKM, per germline. CDR3 amino acids: CASSLLQVNTEAFF. CDR3 sequence (DNA): TGTGCCAGCAGTCTTTTACAGGTGAACACTGAAGCTTTCTTT. The full variable domain, completed using reference TRBV28 and TRBJ1-1, is DVKVTQSSRYLVKRTGEKVFLECVQDMDHENMFWYRQDPGLGLRLIYFSYDVKMKEKGDIPEGYSVSREKKERFSLILESASTNQTSMYLCASSLLQVNTEAFFGQGTRLTVV.

The chain has TRBV30 and TRBJ1-1; possibly TRBD1 for D (5 bases). The germline CDR1 and CDR2 sequences are GTSNPN and SVGIG (reference sequence). Trimming took 1 base from V and 5 from J, leaving 8 bases between them. The CDR3 has 12 amino acids. CDR3 loop: CAWSGGRTEAFF. The CDR3 nucleotides read TGTGCCTGGAGTGGGGGCAGGACTGAAGCTTTCTTT. Looking up the rest from reference TRBV30 and TRBJ1-1 gives the full variable domain: SQTIHQWPATLVQPVGSPLSLECTVEGTSNPNLYWYRQAAGRGLQLLFYSVGIGQISSEVPQNLSASRPQDRQFILSSKKLLLSDSGFYLCAWSGGRTEAFFGQGTRLTVV.